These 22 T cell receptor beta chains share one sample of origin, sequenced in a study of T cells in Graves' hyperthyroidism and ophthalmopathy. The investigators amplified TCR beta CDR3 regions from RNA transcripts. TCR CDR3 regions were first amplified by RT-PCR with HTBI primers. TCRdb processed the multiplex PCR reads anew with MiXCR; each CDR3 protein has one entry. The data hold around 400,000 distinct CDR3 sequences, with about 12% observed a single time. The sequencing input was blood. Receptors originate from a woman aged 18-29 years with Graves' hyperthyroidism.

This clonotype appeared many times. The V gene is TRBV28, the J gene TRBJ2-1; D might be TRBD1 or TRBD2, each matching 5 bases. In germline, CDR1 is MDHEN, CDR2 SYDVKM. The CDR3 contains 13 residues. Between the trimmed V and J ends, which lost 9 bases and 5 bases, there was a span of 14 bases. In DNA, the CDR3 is TGTGCCAGTAGAAATGGGGGTAACAATGAGCAGTTCTTC. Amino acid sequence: CASRNGGNNEQFF.

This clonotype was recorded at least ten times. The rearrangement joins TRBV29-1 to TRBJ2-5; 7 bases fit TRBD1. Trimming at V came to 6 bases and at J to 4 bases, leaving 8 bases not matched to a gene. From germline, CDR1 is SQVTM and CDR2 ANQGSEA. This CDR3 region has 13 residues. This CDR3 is CSVSGAGGETQYF. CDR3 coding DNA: TGCAGCGTCTCCGGGGCAGGGGGAGAGACCCAGTACTTC.

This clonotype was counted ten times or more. The CDR3 bases are TGTGCCAGCAAGGGACTTCCCCTGGCCGAGCAGTACTTC. Its translation is CASKGLPLAEQYF. This chain joins TRBV6-1 and TRBJ2-7; TRBD2 is a possible D gene (6 bases). The V end was cut by 7 bases, the J end by 6 bases, with 16 bases between. The CDR3 length is 13 residues. CDR1 and CDR2 (germline): MNHNS, SASEGT.

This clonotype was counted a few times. The CDR3 nucleotides read TGCGCCAGCAACGAGGGCCTAGCTAATGAAAAACTGTTTTTT. It codes for CASNEGLANEKLFF. The V gene is TRBV5-1, the J gene TRBJ1-4; D is uncertain. CDR1 is SGHRS and CDR2 is YFSETQ in the germline V gene. The V gene lost 6 bases and the J gene lost 3 bases, with 12 bases spanning the gap. The CDR3 has 14 residues.

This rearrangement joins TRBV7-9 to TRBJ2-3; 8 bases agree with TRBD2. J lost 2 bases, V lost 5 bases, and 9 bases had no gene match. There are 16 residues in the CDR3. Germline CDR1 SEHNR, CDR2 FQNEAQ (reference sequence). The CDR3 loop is CASSPDGGGNTDTQYF. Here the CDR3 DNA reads TGTGCCAGCAGCCCCGACGGGGGGGGAAACACAGATACGCAGTATTTT.

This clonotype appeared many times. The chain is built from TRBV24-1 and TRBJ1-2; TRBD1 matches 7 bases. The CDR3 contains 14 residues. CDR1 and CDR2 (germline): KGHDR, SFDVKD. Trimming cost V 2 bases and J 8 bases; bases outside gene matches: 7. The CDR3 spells CATSDSQGLGGYTF. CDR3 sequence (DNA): TGTGCCACCAGTGATTCACAGGGGCTGGGAGGCTACACCTTC.

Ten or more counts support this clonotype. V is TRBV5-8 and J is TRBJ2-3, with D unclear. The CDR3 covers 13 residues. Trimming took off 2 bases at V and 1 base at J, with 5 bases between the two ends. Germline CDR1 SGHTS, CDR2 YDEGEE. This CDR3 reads CASSFQGTDTQYF. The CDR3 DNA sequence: TGTGCCAGCAGCTTTCAAGGCACAGATACGCAGTATTTT.

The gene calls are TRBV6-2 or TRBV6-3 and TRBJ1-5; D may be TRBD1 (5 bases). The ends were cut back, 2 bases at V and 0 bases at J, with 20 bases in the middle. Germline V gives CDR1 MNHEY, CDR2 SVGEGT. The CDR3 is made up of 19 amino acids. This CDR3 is CASSYDPDSGGFSNQPQHF. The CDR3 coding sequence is TGTGCCAGCAGTTACGATCCAGACAGTGGAGGGTTTAGCAATCAGCCCCAGCATTTT.

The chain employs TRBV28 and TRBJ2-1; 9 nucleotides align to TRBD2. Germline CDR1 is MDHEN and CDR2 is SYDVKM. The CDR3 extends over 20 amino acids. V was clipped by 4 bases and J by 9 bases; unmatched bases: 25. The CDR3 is CASSSNPGLARAGRVSEQFF. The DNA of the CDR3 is TGTGCCAGCAGTTCAAATCCGGGACTAGCTAGAGCGGGGAGGGTGAGTGAGCAGTTCTTC. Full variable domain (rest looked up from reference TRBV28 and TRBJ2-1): DVKVTQSSRYLVKRTGEKVFLECVQDMDHENMFWYRQDPGLGLRLIYFSYDVKMKEKGDIPEGYSVSREKKERFSLILESASTNQTSMYLCASSSNPGLARAGRVSEQFFGPGTRLTVL.

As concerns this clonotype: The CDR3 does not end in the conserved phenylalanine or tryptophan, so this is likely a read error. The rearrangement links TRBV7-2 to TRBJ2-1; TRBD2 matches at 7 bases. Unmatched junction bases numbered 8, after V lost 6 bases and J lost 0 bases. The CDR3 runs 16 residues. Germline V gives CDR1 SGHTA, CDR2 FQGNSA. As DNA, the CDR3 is TGTGCCAGCAGTCTCAGGCCGGGGGGCTCCTACAATGAGCAGTTCCTC. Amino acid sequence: CASSLRPGGSYNEQFL.

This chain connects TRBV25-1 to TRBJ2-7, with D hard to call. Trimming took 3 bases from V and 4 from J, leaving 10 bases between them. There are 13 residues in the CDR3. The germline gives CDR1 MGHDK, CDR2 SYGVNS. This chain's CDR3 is CASSDPMMYEQYF. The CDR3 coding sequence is TGTGCCAGCAGTGACCCGATGATGTACGAGCAGTACTTC.

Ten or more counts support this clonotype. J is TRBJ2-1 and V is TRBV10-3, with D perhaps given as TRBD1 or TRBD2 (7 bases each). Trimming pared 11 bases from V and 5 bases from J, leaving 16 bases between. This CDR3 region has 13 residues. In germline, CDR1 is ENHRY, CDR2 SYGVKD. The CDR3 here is CAARQGGDNEQFF. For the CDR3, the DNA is TGTGCCGCCCGACAGGGAGGGGACAATGAGCAGTTCTTC.

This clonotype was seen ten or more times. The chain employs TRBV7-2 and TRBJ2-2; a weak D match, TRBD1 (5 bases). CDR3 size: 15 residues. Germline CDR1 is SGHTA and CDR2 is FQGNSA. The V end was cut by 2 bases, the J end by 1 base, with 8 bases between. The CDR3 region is CASSLPDKNTGELFF. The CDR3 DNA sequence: TGTGCCAGCAGCTTACCGGACAAGAACACCGGGGAGCTGTTTTTT.

The CDR3 bases are TGTGCCAGCAGCAAGATGGGGGCCGTGAATGAGCAGTTCTTC. The encoded protein is CASSKMGAVNEQFF. The chain recombines TRBV4-2 with TRBJ2-1, with D tentatively TRBD1 (6 bases). The germline V gene encodes CDR1 LGHNA and CDR2 YNFKEQ. CDR3 length equals 14 residues. Deletions cut 5 bases from V and 7 bases from J, with 15 bases between.

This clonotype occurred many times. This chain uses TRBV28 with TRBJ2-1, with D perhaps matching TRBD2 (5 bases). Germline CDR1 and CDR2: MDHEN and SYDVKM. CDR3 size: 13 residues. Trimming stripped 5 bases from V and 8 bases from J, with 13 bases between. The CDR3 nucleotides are TGTGCCAGCAGTGGTGGCCTGAGGGATGAGCAGTTCTTC. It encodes CASSGGLRDEQFF.

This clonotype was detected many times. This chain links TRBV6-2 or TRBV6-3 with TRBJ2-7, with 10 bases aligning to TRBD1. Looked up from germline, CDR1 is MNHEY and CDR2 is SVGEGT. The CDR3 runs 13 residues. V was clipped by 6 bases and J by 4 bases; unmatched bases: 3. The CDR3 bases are TGTGCCAGCAGGGGGACAGGGGAATACGAGCAGTACTTC. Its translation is CASRGTGEYEQYF.

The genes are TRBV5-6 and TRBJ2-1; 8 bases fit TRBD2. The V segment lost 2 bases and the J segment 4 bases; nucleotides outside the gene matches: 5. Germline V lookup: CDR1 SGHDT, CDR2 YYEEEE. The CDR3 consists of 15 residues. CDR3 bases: TGTGCCAGCAGCTTATGGCGGGGGGCTTACAATGAGCAGTTCTTC. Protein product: CASSLWRGAYNEQFF. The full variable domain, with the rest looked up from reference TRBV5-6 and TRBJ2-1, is DAGVTQSPTHLIKTRGQQVTLRCSPKSGHDTVSWYQQALGQGPQFIFQYYEEEERQRGNFPDRFSGHQFPNYSSELNVNALLLGDSALYLCASSLWRGAYNEQFFGPGTRLTVL.

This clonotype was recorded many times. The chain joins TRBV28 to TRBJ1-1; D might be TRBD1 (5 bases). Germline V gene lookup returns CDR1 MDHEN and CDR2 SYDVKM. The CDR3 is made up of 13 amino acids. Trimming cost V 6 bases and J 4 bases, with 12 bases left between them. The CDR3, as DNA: TGTGCCAGCAGCCCCGTCAGGGCCACTGAAGCTTTCTTT. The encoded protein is CASSPVRATEAFF.

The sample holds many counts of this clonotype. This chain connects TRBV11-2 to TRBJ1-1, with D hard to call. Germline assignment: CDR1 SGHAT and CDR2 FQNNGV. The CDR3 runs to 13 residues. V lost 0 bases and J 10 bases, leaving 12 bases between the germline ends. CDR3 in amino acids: CASSLDGPGRAFF. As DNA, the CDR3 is TGTGCCAGCAGCTTAGACGGGCCCGGGCGAGCTTTCTTT.

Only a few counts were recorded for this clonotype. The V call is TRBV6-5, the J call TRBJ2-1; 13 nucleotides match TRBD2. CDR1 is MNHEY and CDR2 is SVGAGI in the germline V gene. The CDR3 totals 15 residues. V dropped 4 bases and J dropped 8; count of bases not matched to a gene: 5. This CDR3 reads CASSSGTSGTYEQFF. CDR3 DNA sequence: TGTGCCAGCAGTTCCGGGACTAGCGGGACCTATGAGCAGTTCTTC.

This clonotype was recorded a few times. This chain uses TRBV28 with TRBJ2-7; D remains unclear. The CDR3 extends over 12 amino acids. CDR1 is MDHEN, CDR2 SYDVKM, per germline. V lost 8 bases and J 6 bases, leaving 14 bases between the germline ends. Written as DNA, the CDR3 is TGTGCCAGCGCATCCAGGTTTGGCGAGCAGTACTTC. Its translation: CASASRFGEQYF.

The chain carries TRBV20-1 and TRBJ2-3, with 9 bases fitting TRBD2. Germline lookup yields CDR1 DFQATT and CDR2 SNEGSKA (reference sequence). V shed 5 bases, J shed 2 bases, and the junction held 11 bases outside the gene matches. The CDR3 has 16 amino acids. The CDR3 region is CSAHSSGRFDTDTQYF. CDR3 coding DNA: TGCAGTGCTCATTCAAGCGGGAGGTTTGACACAGATACGCAGTATTTT.